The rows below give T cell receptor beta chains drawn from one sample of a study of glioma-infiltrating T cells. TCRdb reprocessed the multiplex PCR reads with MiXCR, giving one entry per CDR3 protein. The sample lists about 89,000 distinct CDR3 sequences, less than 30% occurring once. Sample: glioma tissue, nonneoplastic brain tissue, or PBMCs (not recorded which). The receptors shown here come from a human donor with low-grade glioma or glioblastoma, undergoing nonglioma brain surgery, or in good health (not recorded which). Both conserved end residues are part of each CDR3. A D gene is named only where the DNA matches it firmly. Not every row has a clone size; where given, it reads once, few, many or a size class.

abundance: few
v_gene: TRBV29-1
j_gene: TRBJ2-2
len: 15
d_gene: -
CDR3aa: CSVGKTGARTGELFF
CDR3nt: TGCAGCGTTGGGAAAACAGGAGCTCGCACCGGGGAGCTGTTTTTT

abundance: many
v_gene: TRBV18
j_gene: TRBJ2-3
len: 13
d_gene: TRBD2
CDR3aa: CASSQRLAGLQYF
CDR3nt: TGTGCCAGCTCACAAAGACTAGCGGGGCTGCAGTATTTT

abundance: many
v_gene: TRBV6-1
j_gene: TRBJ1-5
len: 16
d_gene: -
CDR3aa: CASSSKDRSADQPQHF
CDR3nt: TGTGCCAGCAGTTCCAAGGACAGAAGTGCCGATCAGCCCCAGCATTTT

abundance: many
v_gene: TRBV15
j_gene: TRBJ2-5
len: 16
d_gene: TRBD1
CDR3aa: CATSWDSGPYQETQYF
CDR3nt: TGTGCCACCAGCTGGGACAGTGGGCCTTACCAAGAGACCCAGTACTTC

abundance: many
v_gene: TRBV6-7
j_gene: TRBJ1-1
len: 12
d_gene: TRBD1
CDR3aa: CASRDSYTEAFF
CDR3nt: TGTGCCAGCCGGGACAGCTACACTGAAGCTTTCTTT

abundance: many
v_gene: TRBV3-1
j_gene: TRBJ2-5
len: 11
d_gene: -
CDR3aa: CASSQGETQYF
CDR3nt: TGTGCCAGCAGCCAGGGAGAGACCCAGTACTTC

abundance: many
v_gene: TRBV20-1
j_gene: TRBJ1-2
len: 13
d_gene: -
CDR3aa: CSVTRGYYYGYTF
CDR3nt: TGCAGTGTAACACGGGGATATTACTATGGCTACACCTTC

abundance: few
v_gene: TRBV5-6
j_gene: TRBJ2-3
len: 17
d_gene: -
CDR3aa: CASSLAAVRVGTDTQYF
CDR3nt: TGTGCCAGCAGCTTGGCAGCGGTCAGGGTTGGCACAGATACGCAGTATTTT

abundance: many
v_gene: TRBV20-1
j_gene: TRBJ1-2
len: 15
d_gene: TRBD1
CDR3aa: CSAGQGAQPGYGYTF
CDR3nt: TGCAGTGCGGGACAGGGGGCCCAGCCAGGCTATGGCTACACCTTC

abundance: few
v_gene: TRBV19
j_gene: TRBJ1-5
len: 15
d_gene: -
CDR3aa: CASSIIRVSNQPQHF
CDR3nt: TGTGCCAGTAGTATAATAAGAGTGAGCAATCAGCCCCAGCATTTT

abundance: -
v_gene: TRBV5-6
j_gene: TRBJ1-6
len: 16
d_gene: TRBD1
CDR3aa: CASSAVTGGYNSPLHF
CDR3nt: TGTGCCAGCAGCGCAGTTACAGGGGGCTATAATTCACCCCTCCACTTT

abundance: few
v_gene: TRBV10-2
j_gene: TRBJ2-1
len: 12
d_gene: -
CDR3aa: CASSDGRNEQFF
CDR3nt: TGCGCCAGCAGTGATGGGCGGAATGAGCAGTTCTTC

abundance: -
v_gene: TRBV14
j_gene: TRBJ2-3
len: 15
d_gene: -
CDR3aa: CASSRVGGPTDTQYF
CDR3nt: TGTGCCAGCAGCCGGGTTGGGGGACCCACAGATACGCAGTATTTT

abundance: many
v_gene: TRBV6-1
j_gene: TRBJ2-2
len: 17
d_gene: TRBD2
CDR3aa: CASSELAGGPSTGELFF
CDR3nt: TGTGCCAGCAGTGAATTAGCGGGAGGGCCGAGCACCGGGGAGCTGTTTTTT

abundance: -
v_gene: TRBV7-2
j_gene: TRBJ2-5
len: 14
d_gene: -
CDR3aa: CASSLHLQQETQYF
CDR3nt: TGTGCCAGCAGCTTACATTTACAGCAAGAGACCCAGTACTTC

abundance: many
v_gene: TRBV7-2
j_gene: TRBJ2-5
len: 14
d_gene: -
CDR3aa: CASSRGTDKETQYF
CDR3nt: TGTGCCAGCAGCAGAGGGACGGACAAAGAGACCCAGTACTTC

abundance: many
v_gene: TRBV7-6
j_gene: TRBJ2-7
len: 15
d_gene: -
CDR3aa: CASSLEATGTYEQYF
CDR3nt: TGTGCCAGCAGCTTAGAAGCGACTGGAACCTACGAGCAGTACTTC

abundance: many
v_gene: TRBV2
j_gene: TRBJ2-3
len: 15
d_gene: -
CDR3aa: CASSERRRGTDTQYF
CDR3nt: TGTGCCAGCAGTGAACGCAGGAGGGGTACAGATACGCAGTATTTT

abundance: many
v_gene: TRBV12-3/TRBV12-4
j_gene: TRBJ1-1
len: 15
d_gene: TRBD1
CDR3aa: CASSLRTGGETEAFF
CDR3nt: TGTGCCAGCAGTTTACGGACAGGGGGCGAAACTGAAGCTTTCTTT

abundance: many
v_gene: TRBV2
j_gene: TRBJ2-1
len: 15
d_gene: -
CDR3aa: CASSEAPLSSDEQFF
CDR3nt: TGTGCCAGCAGTGAGGCGCCCCTCTCGTCGGATGAGCAGTTCTTC

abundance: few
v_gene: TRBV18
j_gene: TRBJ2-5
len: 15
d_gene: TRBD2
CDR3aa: CASSPNIGRQETQYF
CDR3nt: TGTGCCAGCTCACCAAACATCGGGAGGCAAGAGACCCAGTACTTC

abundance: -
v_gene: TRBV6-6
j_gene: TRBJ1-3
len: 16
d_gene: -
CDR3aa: CASSYSDGDSGNTIYF
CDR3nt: TGTGCCAGCAGTTACTCGGACGGAGACTCTGGAAACACCATATATTTT